Listed below are T cell receptor beta chains from one sample, sequenced in a study of blood T cell repertoires in COVID-19. The repertoire was sequenced with immunoSEQ multiplex PCR; TCRdb's copy has only in-frame clones and lacks some. This table has roughly 200,000 clones, 85% appearing once. Source material: PBMCs or T cells enriched from blood (not recorded which). These receptors were collected from a man aged 40-49 years who had recovered from COVID-19. CDR3s include the opening cysteine and the closing phenylalanine or tryptophan. Each record gives: J gene, CDR3 length, V gene, clone size, D gene, CDR3 protein, CDR3 DNA. D genes are given only for firm matches. For some rows the clone size is stated as once, few or many, or as a class when expanded; others skip it.

j_call: TRBJ2-7
cdr3_length: 15
v_call: TRBV4-1
clone_size: .
d_call: TRBD1
cdr3_aa: CASSRDRDRGNEQYF
cdr3_nt: TGCGCCAGCAGCCGAGACCGGGACAGGGGTAACGAGCAGTACTTC

j_call: TRBJ2-2
cdr3_length: 15
v_call: TRBV7-3
clone_size: .
d_call: TRBD1
cdr3_aa: CASSQTTGGTGELFF
cdr3_nt: TGTGCCAGCAGTCAGACTACAGGGGGCACCGGGGAGCTGTTTTTT

j_call: TRBJ2-1
cdr3_length: 18
v_call: TRBV11-2
clone_size: once
d_call: .
cdr3_aa: CASSSRVASASIYNEQFF
cdr3_nt: TGTGCCAGCAGCTCAAGAGTGGCTAGCGCCAGCATTTACAATGAGCAGTTCTTC

j_call: TRBJ2-3
cdr3_length: 16
v_call: TRBV5-1
clone_size: .
d_call: TRBD2
cdr3_aa: CASSLGVGGPSDTQYF
cdr3_nt: TGCGCCAGCAGCTTGGGAGTGGGAGGGCCCTCTGATACGCAGTATTTT

j_call: TRBJ2-7
cdr3_length: 14
v_call: TRBV6-5
clone_size: .
d_call: TRBD2
cdr3_aa: CASKFSGRDYEQYF
cdr3_nt: TGTGCCAGCAAGTTCAGCGGGAGGGACTACGAGCAGTACTTC

j_call: TRBJ1-2
cdr3_length: 15
v_call: TRBV6-5
clone_size: .
d_call: .
cdr3_aa: CASKDYPTGNYGYTF
cdr3_nt: TGTGCCAGCAAAGACTACCCGACGGGGAACTATGGCTACACCTTC

j_call: TRBJ2-2
cdr3_length: 15
v_call: TRBV7-8
clone_size: .
d_call: TRBD1
cdr3_aa: CASSSRTGNTGELFF
cdr3_nt: TGTGCCAGCAGCTCCCGGACAGGGAACACCGGGGAGCTGTTTTTT

j_call: TRBJ2-7
cdr3_length: 11
v_call: TRBV30
clone_size: .
d_call: .
cdr3_aa: CAWSSTYEQYF
cdr3_nt: TGTGCCTGGAGTTCAACCTACGAGCAGTACTTC

j_call: TRBJ1-2
cdr3_length: 13
v_call: TRBV5-4
clone_size: .
d_call: .
cdr3_aa: CASSLSQGPGYTF
cdr3_nt: TGTGCCAGCAGCTTGAGTCAGGGGCCTGGCTACACCTTC

j_call: TRBJ2-7
cdr3_length: 18
v_call: TRBV7-2
clone_size: once
d_call: TRBD2
cdr3_aa: CASSALRTSGTLTYEQYF
cdr3_nt: TGTGCCAGCAGCGCCCTGCGGACTAGCGGGACCCTGACCTACGAGCAGTACTTC

j_call: TRBJ1-2
cdr3_length: 15
v_call: TRBV7-6
clone_size: .
d_call: .
cdr3_aa: CASSLETGAKFGYTF
cdr3_nt: TGTGCCAGCAGCTTAGAGACTGGCGCGAAGTTCGGCTACACCTTC

j_call: TRBJ2-4
cdr3_length: 13
v_call: TRBV19
clone_size: .
d_call: TRBD1
cdr3_aa: CASSIRQGNIQYF
cdr3_nt: TGTGCCAGTAGTATACGACAGGGGAACATTCAGTACTTC

j_call: TRBJ2-5
cdr3_length: 14
v_call: TRBV6-6
clone_size: .
d_call: .
cdr3_aa: CASNRPGSGETQYF
cdr3_nt: TGTGCCAGCAATCGGCCGGGATCGGGGGAGACCCAGTACTTC

j_call: TRBJ2-1
cdr3_length: 16
v_call: TRBV10-1
clone_size: once
d_call: TRBD2
cdr3_aa: CASSEIGSGGYNEQFF
cdr3_nt: TGCGCCAGCAGTGAGATAGGTAGCGGGGGTTACAATGAGCAGTTCTTC

j_call: TRBJ2-7
cdr3_length: 12
v_call: TRBV6-5
clone_size: .
d_call: TRBD2
cdr3_aa: CASMGGSYEQYF
cdr3_nt: TGTGCCAGCATGGGAGGGTCCTACGAGCAGTACTTC

j_call: TRBJ1-3
cdr3_length: 14
v_call: TRBV11-2
clone_size: once
d_call: TRBD1
cdr3_aa: CASSLTGGQDTIYF
cdr3_nt: TGTGCCAGCAGCTTAACAGGGGGCCAGGACACCATATATTTT